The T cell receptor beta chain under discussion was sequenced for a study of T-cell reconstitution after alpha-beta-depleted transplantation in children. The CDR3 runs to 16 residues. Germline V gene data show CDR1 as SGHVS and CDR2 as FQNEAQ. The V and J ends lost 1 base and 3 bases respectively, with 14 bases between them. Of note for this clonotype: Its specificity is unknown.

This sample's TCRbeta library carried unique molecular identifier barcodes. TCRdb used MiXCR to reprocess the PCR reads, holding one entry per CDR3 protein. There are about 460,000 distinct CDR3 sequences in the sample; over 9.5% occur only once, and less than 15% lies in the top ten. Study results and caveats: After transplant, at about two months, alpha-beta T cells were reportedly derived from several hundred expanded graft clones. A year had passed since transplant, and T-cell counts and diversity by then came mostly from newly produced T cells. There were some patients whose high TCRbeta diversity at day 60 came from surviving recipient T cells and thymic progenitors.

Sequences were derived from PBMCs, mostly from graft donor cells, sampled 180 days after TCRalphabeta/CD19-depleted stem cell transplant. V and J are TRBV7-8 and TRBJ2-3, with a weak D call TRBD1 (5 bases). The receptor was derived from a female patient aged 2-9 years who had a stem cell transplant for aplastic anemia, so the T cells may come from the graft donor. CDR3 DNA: TGTGCCAGCAGCTTAGTCTCCACAGGTCGGACAGATACGCAGTATTTT. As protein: CASSLVSTGRTDTQYF.